The present T cell receptor (beta chain) was sequenced within a study of blood T cell repertoires in COVID-19. Study in general: The analysed material was cDNA or gDNA that came from T cells, B-cell-depleted T cells, or PBMCs.

The table came from immunoSEQ multiplex PCR; TCRdb's copy has only in-frame clones and leaves some out. The table includes 130,000 or so clones, less than 90% detected once. The CDR3 consists of 14 residues. In germline, CDR1 is SNHLY, CDR2 FYNNEI. Trimming stripped 5 bases from V and 8 bases from J, with 18 bases between. Sequenced input: peripheral blood. The rearrangement joins TRBV2 to TRBJ1-1, with a weak D call TRBD1 (5 bases). The sequence came from a man aged 60 to 69 with acute or convalescent COVID-19. The CDR3 spells CASSSPGTPVEAFF. CDR3 DNA: TGTGCCAGCAGTTCCCCAGGGACTCCCGTAGAAGCTTTCTTT.